This T cell receptor beta chain was captured by sequencing in a study of naive and memory T cell subsets. Broader study findings: From naive to CM, EM and EMRA, diversity decreased and Gini increased. Especially in CD8 cells, naive repertoires contained a few larger clonotypes, possibly CD45RA-re-expressing memory cells.

About this clonotype: Antigen: not known.

An equimolar mix of two oligonucleotides served as the beta constant-region primer for TRBC1 and TRBC2. The ligated cDNA underwent four PCR rounds using SP2 and nested alpha and beta constant-region primers. The cDNA 3' end received a ligated single-stranded oligonucleotide carrying the SP2 primer and a 12-nucleotide UMI. TCRdb reanalysed the UMI-ligation and nested PCR reads using MiXCR and keeps one entry per CDR3 protein. Among roughly 150,000 distinct CDR3 sequences listed, about 23% were seen once. With 6 bases removed from V and 9 bases from J, the gap between germline ends came to 12 bases. Germline V CDR1 and CDR2: SEHNR, FQNEAQ (reference sequence). The CDR3 covers 11 residues.

This sequence was found in a human donor in good health. The rearrangement links TRBV7-9 to TRBJ2-7; D gene unclear. What was sequenced was naive CD4+ T cells from blood. The CDR3 DNA is TGTGCCAGCAGTATGGGGATCCGGCAGTACTTC. Encoded protein: CASSMGIRQYF. Complete variable domain (other parts from reference TRBV7-9 and TRBJ2-7): DTGVSQNPRHKITKRGQNVTFRCDPISEHNRLYWYRQTLGQGPEFLTYFQNEAQLEKSRLLSDRFSAERPKGSFSTLEIQRTEQGDSAMYLCASSMGIRQYFGPGTRLTVT.